Listed below are T cell receptor beta chains from one sample, sequenced in a study of CD8+CD57+ T cells in acquired aplastic anemia. TCRdb independently ran MiXCR on the reads; one entry per CDR3 protein. The sample shows under 200,000 distinct CDR3 sequences, roughly 45% of them seen only once. The sample consisted of sorted CD4+, CD8+, or CD8+CD57+ T cells (not recorded which) from PBMCs. These TCRs come from a human donor in good health. Both conserved end residues are part of each CDR3. The D gene is left open where the match is weak. Size tells how often a clone was seen (once, few, many) or the class of an expanded clone, and some rows leave it out.

j_call | v_call | clone_size | d_call | cdr3_aa | cdr3_nt
TRBJ1-1 | TRBV7-8 | - | - | CASSLLITEAFF | TGTGCCAGCAGCTTATTAATCACTGAAGCTTTCTTT
TRBJ2-1 | TRBV12-3/TRBV12-4 | - | TRBD2 | CASSGRLAGGNSYNEQFF | TGTGCCAGCAGCGGGCGACTAGCGGGAGGAAACTCCTACAATGAGCAGTTCTTC
TRBJ1-2 | TRBV2 | - | - | CASSVFDGYTF | TGTGCCAGCAGTGTATTCGATGGCTACACCTTC
TRBJ2-1 | TRBV3-1 | few | - | CASSPISSYNEQFF | TGTGCCAGCAGCCCAATTAGCTCCTACAATGAGCAGTTCTTC
TRBJ2-5 | TRBV7-2 | few | - | CASSLYSGGESSQYF | TGTGCCAGCAGCTTATACAGCGGCGGAGAGTCGTCCCAGTACTTC
TRBJ2-3 | TRBV5-4 | - | - | CASSSYPGAAPSTDTQYF | TGTGCCAGCAGCTCCTATCCCGGGGCTGCTCCTAGCACAGATACGCAGTATTTT
TRBJ2-2 | TRBV7-7 | - | - | CASRNVNTEELFF | TGTGCCAGTCGGAACGTGAACACCGAGGAGCTGTTTTTT
TRBJ2-5 | TRBV18 | - | - | CASSPPAADQETQYF | TGTGCCAGCTCACCACCGGCGGCGGACCAAGAGACCCAGTACTTC
TRBJ2-7 | TRBV29-1 | - | TRBD1 | CSVTGTGGYEQYF | TGCAGCGTCACCGGGACAGGGGGCTACGAGCAGTACTTC
TRBJ1-1 | TRBV3-1 | few | - | CASSRTDDEAFF | TGTGCCAGCAGCCGGACTGACGACGAAGCTTTCTTT
TRBJ2-1 | TRBV2 | few | - | CASKAIRRNNEQFF | TGTGCCAGCAAGGCAATCAGGAGGAACAATGAGCAGTTCTTC
TRBJ1-2 | TRBV6-5 | many | - | CASSYLSDSYGYTF | TGTGCCAGCAGTTATCTCTCGGACAGCTATGGCTACACCTTC
TRBJ2-7 | TRBV30 | many | - | CALKGPSYEQYF | TGTGCCCTCAAGGGCCCCTCCTACGAGCAGTACTTC
TRBJ2-1 | TRBV19 | few | TRBD2 | CASSTRGRAILSGSYNEQFF | TGTGCCAGTAGTACGCGCGGGAGGGCCATCCTTTCGGGATCCTACAATGAGCAGTTCTTC
TRBJ2-3 | TRBV11-1 | many | TRBD2 | CASSPRRTSGGYIADTQYF | TGTGCCAGCAGCCCCCGGAGGACTAGCGGGGGGTATATTGCAGATACGCAGTATTTT
TRBJ2-3 | TRBV5-1 | many | - | CASSFNGGAADTQYF | TGCGCCAGCAGCTTCAACGGGGGCGCGGCAGATACGCAGTATTTT
TRBJ2-1 | TRBV19 | few | - | CASSSSSDNEQFF | TGTGCCAGTAGTTCTAGCAGCGACAATGAGCAGTTCTTC
TRBJ2-1 | TRBV11-2 | many | TRBD2 | CASSLGGTSGGLHNEQFF | TGTGCCAGCAGCTTAGGAGGGACTAGCGGGGGCTTGCACAATGAGCAGTTCTTC
TRBJ2-1 | TRBV9 | many | TRBD2 | CASRPRLAGGDEQFF | TGTGCCAGCAGGCCCAGACTAGCGGGAGGGGATGAGCAGTTCTTC
TRBJ2-2 | TRBV9 | - | TRBD1 | CASSPRDREGGELFF | TGTGCCAGCAGCCCCCGGGACAGGGAAGGCGGGGAGCTGTTTTTT
TRBJ2-1 | TRBV6-6 | few | TRBD1 | CASSNLRTGGNEQFF | TGTGCCAGCAGTAACTTAAGGACAGGGGGCAATGAGCAGTTCTTC
TRBJ2-7 | TRBV29-1 | - | TRBD1 | CSVGGQGHTYEQYF | TGCAGCGTTGGTGGACAGGGGCATACTTACGAGCAGTACTTC